This TCR beta chain is from a study of blood T cell repertoires in COVID-19 (dated by TCRdb to 2018 to 2020). At the level of the whole study: Samples covering the acute and convalescent phases of COVID-19 were provided by collaborators in the United States, Italy and Spain. The repertoires were released in a freely available public database meant as a resource for research on the immune response to SARS-CoV-2. A de-identified subject ID, COVID-19 status, age in years and sex were almost always included in the sample metadata. The material from the prospective study consisted of cDNA or gDNA derived from T cells, B-cell-depleted T cells, or PBMCs. Where available, HLA class I and class II types were obtained from metadata supplied by the sample provider rather than from assay-based typing. Samples came from the ongoing ImmuneRACE study (first 160 participants) plus 1,254 subjects from 6 global collaborators. Subjects who had been exposed to COVID-19, were actively infected with it, or had recovered from it provided the deeply sampled blood TCRbeta repertoires that made up the dataset. Overall study results and their limits: The amount of clinical and demographic metadata varied by source and participant and was provided uncurated.

Samples from volunteer blood donors who had recovered from COVID-19 were contributed by a second Seattle source. Whole blood was collected in K2EDTA tubes by collaborating institutions according to the institutions' own protocols. For TCRbeta analysis, collaborators shipped samples as frozen whole blood, isolated PBMCs, or DNA extracted from either of those sample types. A note on this clone: No cognate antigen has been identified for it. No clone much larger than this one lies a single base away; base qualities are absent.

TCRbeta CDR3 regions were amplified from genomic DNA by means of the immunoSEQ Assay, a bias-controlled multiplex PCR. In the authors' own workflow: Nucleated cell counts per sample were estimated from amplification of reference gene primers within the assay. To quantify the absolute abundance of each unique TCRbeta CDR3 rearrangement, sequence reads were collapsed and filtered. Productive Simpson clonality was computed per sample as the square root of Simpson's diversity index over productive rearrangements. Held by TCRdb, this immuneACCESS table contains in-frame sequences only and omits some clones. Under half of the omission traces to an unresolved V gene where checked; the cause of the rest is unknown. For V, J and clone size, that table is used; D and trimming come from the DNA. The sample includes roughly 260,000 clones, with about nine tenths observed a single time. Approximately 3.8% of the sample lies in the top ten.

V trim: 4 bases; J trim: 7 bases; unmatched bases: 12. Via the germline V gene, CDR1 is MGHDK and CDR2 SYGVNS. Its CDR3 holds 16 amino acids, cysteine through phenylalanine. Kept here is only the CDR3 DNA, which spans 48 bases and is read in frame from base 1. Input material: peripheral blood. This TCR was recovered from a man in his 60s who had recovered from COVID-19. Rearrangement joined TRBV25-1 to TRBJ1-5, and TRBD1 matches 8 of the central bases. The CDR3 reads CASSGAGQGVAQPQHF. The DNA sequence reads TGTGCCAGCAGTGGGGCAGGACAGGGCGTTGCGCAGCCCCAGCATTTT. Full variable domain (CDR3 extended with the reference TRBV25-1 and TRBJ1-5 proteins): EADIYQTPRYLVIGTGKKITLECSQTMGHDKMYWYQQDPGMELHLIHYSYGVNSTEKGDLSSESTVSRIRTEHFPLTLESARPSHTSQYLCASSGAGQGVAQPQHFGDGTRLSIL.